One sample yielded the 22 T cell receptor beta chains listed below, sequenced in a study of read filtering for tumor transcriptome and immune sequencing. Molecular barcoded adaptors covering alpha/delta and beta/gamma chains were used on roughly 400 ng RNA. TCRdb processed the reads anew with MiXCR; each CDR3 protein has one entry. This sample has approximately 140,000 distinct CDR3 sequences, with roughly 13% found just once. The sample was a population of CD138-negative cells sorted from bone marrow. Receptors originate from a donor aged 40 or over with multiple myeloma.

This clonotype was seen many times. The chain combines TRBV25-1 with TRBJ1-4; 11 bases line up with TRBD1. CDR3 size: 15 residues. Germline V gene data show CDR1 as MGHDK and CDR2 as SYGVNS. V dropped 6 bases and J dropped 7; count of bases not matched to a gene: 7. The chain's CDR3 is CASRPGTGGSEKLFF. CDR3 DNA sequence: TGTGCCAGCAGACCCGGGACAGGGGGTTCTGAAAAACTGTTTTTT.

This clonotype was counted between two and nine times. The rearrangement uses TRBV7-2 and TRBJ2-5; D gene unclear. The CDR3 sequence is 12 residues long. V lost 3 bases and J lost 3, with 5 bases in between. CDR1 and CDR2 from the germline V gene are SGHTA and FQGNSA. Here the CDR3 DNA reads TGTGCCAGCAGCTTTCATAAAGAGACCCAGTACTTC. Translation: CASSFHKETQYF.

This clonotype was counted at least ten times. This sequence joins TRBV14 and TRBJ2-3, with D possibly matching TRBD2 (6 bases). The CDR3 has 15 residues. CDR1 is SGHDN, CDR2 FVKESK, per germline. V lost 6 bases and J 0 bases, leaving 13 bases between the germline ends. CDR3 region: CASSLTGTSTDTQYF. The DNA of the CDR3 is TGTGCCAGCAGTCTGACTGGGACTAGCACAGATACGCAGTATTTT.

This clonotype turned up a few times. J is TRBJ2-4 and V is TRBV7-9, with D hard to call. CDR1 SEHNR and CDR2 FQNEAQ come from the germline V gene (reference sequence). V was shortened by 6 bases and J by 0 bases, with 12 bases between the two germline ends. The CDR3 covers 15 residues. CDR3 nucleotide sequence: TGTGCCAGCAGACCACATGGCCTAGCCAAAAACATTCAGTACTTC. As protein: CASRPHGLAKNIQYF.

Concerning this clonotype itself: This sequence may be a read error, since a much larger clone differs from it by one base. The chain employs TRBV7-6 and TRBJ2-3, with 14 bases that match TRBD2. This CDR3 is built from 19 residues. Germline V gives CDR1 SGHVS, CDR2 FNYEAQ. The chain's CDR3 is CASSPGLAGGYLSIDTQYF. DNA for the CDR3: TGTGCCAGCAGCCCCGGACTAGCGGGAGGATATCTAAGCATAGATACGCAGTATTTT.

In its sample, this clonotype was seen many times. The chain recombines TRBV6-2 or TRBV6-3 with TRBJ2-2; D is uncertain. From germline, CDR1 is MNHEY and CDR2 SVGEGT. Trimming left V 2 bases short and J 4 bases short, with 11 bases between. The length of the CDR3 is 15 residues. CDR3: CASSYPPARTGELFF. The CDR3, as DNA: TGTGCCAGCAGTTACCCCCCGGCCCGCACCGGGGAGCTGTTTTTT.

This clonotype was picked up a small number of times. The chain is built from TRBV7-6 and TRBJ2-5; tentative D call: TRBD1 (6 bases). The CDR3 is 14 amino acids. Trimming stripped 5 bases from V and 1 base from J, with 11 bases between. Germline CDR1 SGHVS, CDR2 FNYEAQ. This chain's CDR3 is CASSRRQVQETQYF. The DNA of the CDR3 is TGTGCCAGCAGCCGACGACAGGTCCAAGAGACCCAGTACTTC.

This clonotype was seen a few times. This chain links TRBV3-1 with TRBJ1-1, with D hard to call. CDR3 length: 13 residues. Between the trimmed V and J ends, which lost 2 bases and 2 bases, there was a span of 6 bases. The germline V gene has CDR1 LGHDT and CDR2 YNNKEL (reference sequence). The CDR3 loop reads CASSQTANTEAFF. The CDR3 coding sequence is TGTGCCAGCAGCCAAACAGCTAACACTGAAGCTTTCTTT. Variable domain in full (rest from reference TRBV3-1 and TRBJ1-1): DTAVSQTPKYLVTQMGNDKSIKCEQNLGHDTMYWYKQDSKKFLKIMFSYNNKELIINETVPNRFSPKSPDKAHLNLHINSLELGDSAVYFCASSQTANTEAFFGQGTRLTVV.

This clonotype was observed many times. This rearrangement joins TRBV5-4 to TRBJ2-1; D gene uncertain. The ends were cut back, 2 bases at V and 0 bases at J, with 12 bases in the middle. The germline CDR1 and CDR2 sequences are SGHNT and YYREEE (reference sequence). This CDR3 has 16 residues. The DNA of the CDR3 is TGTGCCAGCAGCTTTAAACAGCTGGACTCCTACAATGAGCAGTTCTTC. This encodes CASSFKQLDSYNEQFF.

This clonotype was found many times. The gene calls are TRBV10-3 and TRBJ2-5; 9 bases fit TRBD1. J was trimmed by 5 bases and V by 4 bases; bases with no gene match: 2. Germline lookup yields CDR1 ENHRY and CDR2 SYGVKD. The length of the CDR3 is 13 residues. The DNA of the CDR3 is TGTGCCATCAGTGGCGGACAGGGGGAGACCCAGTACTTC. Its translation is CAISGGQGETQYF.

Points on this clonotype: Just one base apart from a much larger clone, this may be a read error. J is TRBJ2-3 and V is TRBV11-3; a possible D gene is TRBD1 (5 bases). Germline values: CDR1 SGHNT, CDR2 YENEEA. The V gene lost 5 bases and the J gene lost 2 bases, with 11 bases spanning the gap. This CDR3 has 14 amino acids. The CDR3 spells CASSAWGFTDTQYF. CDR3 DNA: TGTGCCAGCAGCGCGTGGGGCTTCACAGATACGCAGTATTTT.

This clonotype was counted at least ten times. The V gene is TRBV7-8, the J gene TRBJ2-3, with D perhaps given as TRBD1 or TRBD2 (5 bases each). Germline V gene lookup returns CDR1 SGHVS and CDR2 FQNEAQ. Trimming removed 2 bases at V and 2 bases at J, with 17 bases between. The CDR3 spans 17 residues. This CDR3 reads CASSLKFQGAFTDTQYF. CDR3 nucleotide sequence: TGTGCCAGCAGCTTAAAGTTTCAGGGAGCGTTCACAGATACGCAGTATTTT.

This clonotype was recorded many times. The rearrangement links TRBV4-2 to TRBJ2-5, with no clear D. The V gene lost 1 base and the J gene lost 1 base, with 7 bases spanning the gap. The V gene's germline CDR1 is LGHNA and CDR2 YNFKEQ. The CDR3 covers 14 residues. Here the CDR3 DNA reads TGTGCCAGCAGCCAAGCGGGCGGCCAAGAGACCCAGTACTTC. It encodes CASSQAGGQETQYF.

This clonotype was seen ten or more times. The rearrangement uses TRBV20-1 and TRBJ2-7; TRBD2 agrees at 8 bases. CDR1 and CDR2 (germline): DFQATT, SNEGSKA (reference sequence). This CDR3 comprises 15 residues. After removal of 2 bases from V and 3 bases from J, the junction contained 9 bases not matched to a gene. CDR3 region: CSARPRLAFYYEQYF. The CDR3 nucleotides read TGCAGTGCTAGACCCCGACTAGCGTTCTACTACGAGCAGTACTTC.

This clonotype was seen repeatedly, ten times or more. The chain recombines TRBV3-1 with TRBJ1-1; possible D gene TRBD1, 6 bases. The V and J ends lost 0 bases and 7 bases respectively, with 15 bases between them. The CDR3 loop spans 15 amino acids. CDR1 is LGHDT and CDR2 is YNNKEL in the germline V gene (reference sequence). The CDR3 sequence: CASSQDAQGLDEAFF. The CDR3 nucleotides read TGTGCCAGCAGCCAAGATGCACAGGGATTGGATGAAGCTTTCTTT.

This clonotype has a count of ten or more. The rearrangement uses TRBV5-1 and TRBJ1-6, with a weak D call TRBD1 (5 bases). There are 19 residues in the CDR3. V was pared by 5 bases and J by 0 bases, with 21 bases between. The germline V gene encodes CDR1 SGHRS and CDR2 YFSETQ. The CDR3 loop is CASRESPIGTISYNSPLHF. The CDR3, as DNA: TGCGCCAGCAGAGAGTCCCCTATCGGGACTATCTCCTATAATTCACCCCTCCACTTT.

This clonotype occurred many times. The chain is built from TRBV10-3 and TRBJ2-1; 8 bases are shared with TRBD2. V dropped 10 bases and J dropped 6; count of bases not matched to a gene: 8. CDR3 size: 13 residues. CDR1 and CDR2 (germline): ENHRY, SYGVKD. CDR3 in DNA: TGTGCCAGCGAGCGGGAGTCGGGCAATGAGCAGTTCTTC. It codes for CASERESGNEQFF.

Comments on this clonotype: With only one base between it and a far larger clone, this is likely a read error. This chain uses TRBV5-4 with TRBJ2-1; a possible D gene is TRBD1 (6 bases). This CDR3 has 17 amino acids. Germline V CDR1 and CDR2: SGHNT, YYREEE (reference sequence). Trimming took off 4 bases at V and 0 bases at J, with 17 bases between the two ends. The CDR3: CASSPTGTRSSYNEQFF. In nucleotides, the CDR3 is TGTGCCAGCAGCCCTACCGGGACAAGGAGCTCCTACAATGAGCAGTTCTTC.

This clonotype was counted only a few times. The CDR3 nucleotides read TGTGCCAGCAGTTTACATGGGACCTCTAATGAAAAACTGTTTTTT. Translated, it gives CASSLHGTSNEKLFF. The V call is TRBV28, the J call TRBJ1-4; TRBD1 might be the D (5 bases). The CDR3 contains 15 residues. Germline CDR1 MDHEN, CDR2 SYDVKM. With 2 bases removed from V and 3 bases from J, the gap between germline ends came to 10 bases.

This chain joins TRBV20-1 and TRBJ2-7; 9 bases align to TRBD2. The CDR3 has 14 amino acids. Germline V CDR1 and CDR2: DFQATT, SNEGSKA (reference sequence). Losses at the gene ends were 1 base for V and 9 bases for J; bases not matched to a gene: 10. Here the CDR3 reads CSARATGTSLVQYF. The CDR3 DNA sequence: TGCAGTGCTAGAGCCACCGGGACTAGCCTAGTGCAGTACTTC.

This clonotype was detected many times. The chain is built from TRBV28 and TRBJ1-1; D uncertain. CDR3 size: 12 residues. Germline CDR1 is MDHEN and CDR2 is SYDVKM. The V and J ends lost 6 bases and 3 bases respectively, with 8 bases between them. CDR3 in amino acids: CASSMQDTEAFF. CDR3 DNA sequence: TGTGCCAGCAGCATGCAGGACACTGAAGCTTTCTTT.

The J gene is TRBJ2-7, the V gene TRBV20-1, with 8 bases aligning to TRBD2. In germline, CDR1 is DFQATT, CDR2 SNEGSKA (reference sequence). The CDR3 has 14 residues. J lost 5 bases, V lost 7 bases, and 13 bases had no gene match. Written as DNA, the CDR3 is TGCAGTGTCAGTCGTACTAGCGGCGGGAACGAGCAGTACTTC. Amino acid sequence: CSVSRTSGGNEQYF.